The present T cell receptor beta chain was sequenced within a study of blood T cell repertoires in COVID-19. On the study more broadly: PBMCs, B-cell-depleted T cells, or T cells provided the cDNA or gDNA that made up the material.

The assay was immunoSEQ multiplex PCR, and TCRdb's table has in-frame clones only and misses some. Of around 260,000 clones in the sample, roughly 86% were seen once. V was clipped by 6 bases and J by 0 bases, with 14 bases between them. The V gene's germline CDR1 is MDHEN and CDR2 SYDVKM. CDR3 size: 16 residues. The genes are TRBV28 and TRBJ2-2; D not resolved. Sample: peripheral blood. This sequence originates from a man between 40 and 49 years old who had recovered from COVID-19. The CDR3 DNA is TGTGCCAGCAGCCTACGCGGCGGTTCGAACACCGGGGAGCTGTTTTTT. It translates to CASSLRGGSNTGELFF.